The 10 T cell receptor beta chains in this list originate from one sample, sequenced in a study of cytomegalovirus exposure and HLA in healthy donors. The table came from immunoSEQ multiplex PCR; TCRdb's copy has only in-frame clones and leaves some out. There are 98,000 or so clones in the sample; 70% to 90% occur only once, and around 3.1% lies in the top ten. Sequencing was carried out using PBMCs. The receptors shown here come from a woman between 18 and 29 years old in good health and CMV-seronegative.

The V gene is TRBV29-1, the J gene TRBJ2-3; a weak D match, TRBD1 (7 bases). The CDR3 runs 11 residues. V lost 5 bases, J lost 6 bases, and 9 bases lay in between. Looked up from germline, CDR1 is SQVTM and CDR2 is ANQGSEA. The DNA of the CDR3 is TGCAGCGTTTCAGGGGGGGATACGCAGTATTTT. This codes for CSVSGGDTQYF.

The rearrangement joins TRBV5-1 to TRBJ1-5, with D unclear. The V gene's germline CDR1 is SGHRS and CDR2 YFSETQ. V was trimmed by 0 bases and J by 0 bases, leaving 7 bases between them. The CDR3 sequence is 15 residues long. CDR3 DNA sequence: TGCGCCAGCAGCTTGGTCCCAGATAGCAATCAGCCCCAGCATTTT. Protein product: CASSLVPDSNQPQHF.

The V gene is TRBV27, the J gene TRBJ1-5; D gene uncertain. The CDR3 length is 13 residues. Trimming removed 6 bases from V and 0 bases from J, with 6 bases in between. Germline V gene data show CDR1 as MNHEY and CDR2 as SMNVEV (reference sequence). CDR3 amino acids: CASRENSNQPQHF. The CDR3 DNA follows: TGTGCCAGCAGGGAGAATAGCAATCAGCCCCAGCATTTT.

The chain joins TRBV20-1 to TRBJ2-7, with no clear D. Trimming removed 1 base from V and 6 bases from J, with 7 bases in between. Per germline, CDR1 DFQATT and CDR2 SNEGSKA (reference sequence). CDR3 size: 11 residues. The CDR3 DNA reads TGCAGTGCTAGAGTTGTCGGCGAGCAGTACTTC. As protein: CSARVVGEQYF.

The chain carries TRBV29-1 and TRBJ2-6, with D possibly matching TRBD2 (6 bases). Germline assignment: CDR1 SQVTM and CDR2 ANQGSEA. V was pared by 6 bases and J by 4 bases, with 16 bases between. The CDR3 is made up of 15 amino acids. For the CDR3, the DNA is TGCAGCGTCGGGGACTCCCTTTCCGGGGCCAACGTCCTGACTTTC. It encodes CSVGDSLSGANVLTF.

In DNA, the CDR3 is TGTGCCATCAGTGCCGCCGGAGCCGTCTACGAGCAGTACTTC. The encoded protein is CAISAAGAVYEQYF. The rearrangement joins TRBV10-3 to TRBJ2-7, with D unresolved. The CDR3 extends over 14 amino acids. The V end was cut by 4 bases, the J end by 3 bases, with 13 bases between. Germline lookup yields CDR1 ENHRY and CDR2 SYGVKD.

This chain's CDR3 is CASSLPGLGEFF. The CDR3 DNA sequence: TGTGCCAGCAGTTTACCGGGACTAGGGGAGTTCTTC. The rearrangement uses TRBV6-5 and TRBJ2-1; 8 bases match TRBD2. This CDR3 has 12 residues. Germline loops: CDR1 MNHEY, CDR2 SVGAGI. Trimming at V came to 4 bases and at J to 14 bases, leaving 7 bases not matched to a gene.

V gene TRBV5-1 combines with J gene TRBJ2-5, with TRBD1 as a possible D gene (5 bases). The germline CDR1 and CDR2 sequences are SGHRS and YFSETQ. There are 12 residues in the CDR3. Trimming pared 7 bases from V and 1 base from J, leaving 8 bases between. CDR3 DNA: TGCGCCAGCGGGGCCCTCCAAGAGACCCAGTACTTC. Its protein is CASGALQETQYF.

Written as DNA, the CDR3 is TGTGCCATCAGTGAGTCCGCCGGTGAAGCTTTCTTT. It specifies CAISESAGEAFF. The chain has TRBV10-3 and TRBJ1-1; no clear D gene. V dropped 0 bases and J dropped 7 bases, with 6 bases sitting between them. The CDR3 has 12 residues. CDR1 and CDR2 from the germline V gene are ENHRY and SYGVKD.

The rearrangement links TRBV27 to TRBJ2-7, with 13 positions matching TRBD2. Germline V gene sequence: CDR1 MNHEY, CDR2 SMNVEV (reference sequence). The CDR3 consists of 17 residues. The V gene end was trimmed by 0 bases and the J gene end by 2 bases; junction bases not matched to a gene: 4. CDR3 sequence (DNA): TGTGCCAGCAGTTTATCTGGGACTAGCGGGGAAACCTACGAGCAGTACTTC. This codes for CASSLSGTSGETYEQYF.